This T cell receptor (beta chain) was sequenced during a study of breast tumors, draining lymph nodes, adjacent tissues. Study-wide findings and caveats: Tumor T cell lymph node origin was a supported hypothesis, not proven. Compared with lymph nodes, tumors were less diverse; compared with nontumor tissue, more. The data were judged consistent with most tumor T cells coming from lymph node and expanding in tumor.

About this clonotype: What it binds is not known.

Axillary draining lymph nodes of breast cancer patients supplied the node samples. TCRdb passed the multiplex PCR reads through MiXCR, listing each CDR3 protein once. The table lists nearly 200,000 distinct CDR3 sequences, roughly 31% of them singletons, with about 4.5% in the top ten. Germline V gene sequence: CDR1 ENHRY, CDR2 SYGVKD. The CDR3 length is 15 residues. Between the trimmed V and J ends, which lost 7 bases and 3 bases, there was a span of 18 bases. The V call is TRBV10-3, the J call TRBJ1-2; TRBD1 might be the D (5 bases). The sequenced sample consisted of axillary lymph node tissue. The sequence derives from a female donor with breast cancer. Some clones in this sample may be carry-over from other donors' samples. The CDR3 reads CAIKGVAQEDYGYTF. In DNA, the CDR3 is TGTGCCATCAAGGGAGTGGCACAGGAAGACTATGGCTACACCTTC.